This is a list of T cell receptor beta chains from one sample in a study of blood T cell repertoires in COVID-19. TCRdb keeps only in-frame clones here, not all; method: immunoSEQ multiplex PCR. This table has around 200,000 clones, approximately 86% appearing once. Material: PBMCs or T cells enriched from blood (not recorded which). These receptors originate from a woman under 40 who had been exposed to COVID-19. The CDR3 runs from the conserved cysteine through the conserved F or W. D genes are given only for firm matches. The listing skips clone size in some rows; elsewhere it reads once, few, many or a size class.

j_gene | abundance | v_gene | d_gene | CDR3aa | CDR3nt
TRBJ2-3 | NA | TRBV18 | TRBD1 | CASSLSGTGGLLTDTQYF | TGTGCCAGCTCATTATCCGGGACAGGGGGCTTATTAACAGATACGCAGTATTTT
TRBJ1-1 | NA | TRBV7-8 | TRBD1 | CASSSQGATEAFF | TGTGCCAGCAGCTCGCAGGGGGCGACTGAAGCTTTCTTT
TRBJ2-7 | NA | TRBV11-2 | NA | CASSSRASGEQYF | TGTGCCAGCAGCTCCAGGGCCTCCGGGGAGCAGTACTTC
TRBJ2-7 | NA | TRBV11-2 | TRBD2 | CASSLVGGGAGEQYF | TGTGCCAGCAGCTTAGTAGGCGGGGGGGCAGGCGAGCAGTACTTC
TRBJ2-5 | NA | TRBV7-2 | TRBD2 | CASSLVWERGGFGETQYF | TGTGCCAGCAGCTTAGTGTGGGAGCGGGGGGGTTTTGGAGAGACCCAGTACTTC
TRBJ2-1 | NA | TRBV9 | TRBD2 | CASSVVSGVDDEQFF | TGTGCCAGCAGCGTAGTTAGCGGGGTAGATGATGAGCAGTTCTTC
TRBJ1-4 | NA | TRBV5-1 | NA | CASSQAGANEKLFF | TGCGCCAGCAGCCAGGCGGGAGCTAATGAAAAACTGTTTTTT
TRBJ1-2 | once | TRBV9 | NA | CASSDGRGYGYTF | TGTGCCAGCAGCGACGGCCGAGGCTATGGCTACACCTTC
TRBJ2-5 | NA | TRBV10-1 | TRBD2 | CASSDGTSGGTQYF | TGCGCCAGCAGTGATGGGACTAGCGGAGGGACCCAGTACTTC
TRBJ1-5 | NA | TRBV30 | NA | CAWSRDRSRSSNQPQHF | TGTGCCTGGAGTCGAGACAGGTCCCGGAGTAGCAATCAGCCCCAGCATTTT
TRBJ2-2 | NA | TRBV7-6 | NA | CASSLAFSGWNTGELFF | TGTGCCAGCAGCTTAGCTTTTTCAGGGTGGAACACCGGGGAGCTGTTTTTT
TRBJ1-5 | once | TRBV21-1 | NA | CASIPGQAHF | TGTGCCAGCATTCCCGGACAGGCGCATTTT
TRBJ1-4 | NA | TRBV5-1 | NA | CASSRRGTFNEKLFF | TGCGCCAGCAGCCGACGGGGGACCTTTAATGAAAAACTGTTTTTT
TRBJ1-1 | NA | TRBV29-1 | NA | CSVERVGTEAFF | TGCAGCGTTGAGAGGGTGGGGACTGAAGCTTTCTTT
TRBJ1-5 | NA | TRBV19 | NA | CASSMLGSQYQPQHF | TGTGCCAGTAGTATGTTGGGCAGCCAATATCAGCCCCAGCATTTT
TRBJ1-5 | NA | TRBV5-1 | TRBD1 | CASSLDGGTGQPQHF | TGCGCCAGCAGCTTGGACGGGGGGACAGGCCAGCCCCAGCATTTT
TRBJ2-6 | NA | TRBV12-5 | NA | CASARSGANVLTF | TGTGCTAGTGCCCGCTCTGGGGCCAACGTCCTGACTTTC
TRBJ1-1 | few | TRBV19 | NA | CASSIGGLGTPNTEAFF | TGTGCCAGTAGTATTGGGGGGTTAGGAACCCCGAACACTGAAGCTTTCTTT
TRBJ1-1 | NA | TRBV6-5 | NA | CASSRLLHTEAFF | TGTGCCAGCAGCCGTCTATTGCACACTGAAGCTTTCTTT
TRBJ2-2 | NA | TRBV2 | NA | CASSEWQGGIGELFF | TGTGCCAGCAGTGAATGGCAGGGGGGTATCGGGGAGCTGTTTTTT
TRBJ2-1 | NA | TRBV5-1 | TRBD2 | CASSGGGLARTWQFF | TGCGCCAGCAGCGGAGGGGGACTAGCGCGTACTTGGCAGTTCTTC
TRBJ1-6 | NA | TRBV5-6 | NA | CASGMTGSSYNSPLHF | TGTGCCAGCGGCATGACAGGTAGCTCCTATAATTCACCCCTCCACTTT
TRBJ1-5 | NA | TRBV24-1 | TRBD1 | CATARTGSQPQHF | TGTGCCACCGCTAGGACAGGCAGTCAGCCCCAGCATTTT
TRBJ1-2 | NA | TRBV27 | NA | CASSSGAGGYTF | TGTGCCAGCAGTTCCGGGGCGGGGGGCTACACCTTC
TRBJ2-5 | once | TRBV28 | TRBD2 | CASSHGGGLGLETQYF | TGTGCCAGCAGTCACGGGGGGGGCCTGGGGTTGGAGACCCAGTACTTC
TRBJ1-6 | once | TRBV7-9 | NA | CASSLGGGLPLSPLHF | TGTGCCAGCAGCTTAGGTGGAGGCCTTCCCCTTTCACCCCTCCACTTT
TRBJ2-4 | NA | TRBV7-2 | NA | CASSSQGGWSKNIQYF | TGTGCCAGCAGCTCACAAGGGGGTTGGTCCAAAAACATTCAGTACTTC
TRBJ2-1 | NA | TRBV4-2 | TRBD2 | CASSQTSGGDEQFF | TGTGCCAGCAGCCAGACTAGCGGGGGGGATGAGCAGTTCTTC
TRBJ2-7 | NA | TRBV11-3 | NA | CASSARRTLRPYEQYF | TGTGCCAGCAGCGCCCGACGCACACTACGACCCTACGAGCAGTACTTC
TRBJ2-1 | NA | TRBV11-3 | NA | CASSLGTASYNEQFF | TGTGCCAGCAGCTTAGGGACAGCCTCCTACAATGAGCAGTTCTTC